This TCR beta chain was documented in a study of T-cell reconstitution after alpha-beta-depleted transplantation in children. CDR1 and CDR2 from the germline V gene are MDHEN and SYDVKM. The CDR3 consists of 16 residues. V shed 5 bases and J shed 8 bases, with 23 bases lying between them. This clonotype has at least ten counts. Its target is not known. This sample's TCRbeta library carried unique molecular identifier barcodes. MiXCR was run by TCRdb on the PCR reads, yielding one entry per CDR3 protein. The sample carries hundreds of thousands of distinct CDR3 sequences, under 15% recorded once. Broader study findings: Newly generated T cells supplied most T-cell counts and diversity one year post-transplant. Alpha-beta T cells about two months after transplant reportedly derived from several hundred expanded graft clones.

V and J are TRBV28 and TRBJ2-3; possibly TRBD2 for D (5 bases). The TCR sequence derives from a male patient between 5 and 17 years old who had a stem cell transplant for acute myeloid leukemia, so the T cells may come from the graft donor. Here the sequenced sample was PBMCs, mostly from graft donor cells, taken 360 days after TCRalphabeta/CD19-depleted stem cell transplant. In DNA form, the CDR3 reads TGTGCCAGCAGTATAGCTTCGCCACGGAGGATAGGTACGCAGTATTTT. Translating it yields CASSIASPRRIGTQYF.